This T cell receptor (beta chain) was captured in a study of blood T cell repertoires in COVID-19. Whole-study context: Nucleic acid was either cDNA or gDNA, and it came from T cells, B-cell-depleted T cells, or PBMCs.

This clone was seen a single time. Germline-derived CDR1 and CDR2 are KGHSH and LQKENI. The J segment lost 1 base and the V segment lost 5 bases, leaving 9 bases of the junction unmatched. CDR3 length: 16 residues. Some clones are missing from TCRdb's copy, which holds only in-frame ones; the method was immunoSEQ multiplex PCR. The sample records about 140,000 clones, 77% being singletons. The rearrangement joins TRBV18 to TRBJ1-1, with 8 bases fitting TRBD1. The sequence derives from a woman aged 45-59 years with active or convalescent COVID-19. What was sequenced was peripheral blood. The CDR3 region has the DNA TGTGCCAGCTCATACCTTCTGACAGGGGAGAACACTGAAGCTTTCTTT. Protein product: CASSYLLTGENTEAFF.